These 18 T cell receptor beta chains share one sample of origin, sequenced in a study of CD8 T cells in ankylosing spondylitis. One entry per CDR3 protein, called by TCRdb with MiXCR from the 5' RACE reads. The sample carries tens of thousands of distinct CDR3 sequences, 6.2% recorded once. Sequencing was done on a sample of synovial fluid, either unsorted or a sorted T cell fraction (not recorded which). The source of these receptors is a male donor with ankylosing spondylitis.

This clonotype was recorded many times. This CDR3 reads CSATQSQETQYF. CDR3 coding DNA: TGCAGTGCGACACAAAGCCAAGAGACCCAGTACTTC. V and J are TRBV20-1 and TRBJ2-5; D is uncertain. The CDR3 sequence is 12 residues long. In germline, CDR1 is DFQATT, CDR2 SNEGSKA (reference sequence). The germline V and J ends were trimmed by 6 bases and 1 base, with 9 bases remaining between them.

This clonotype was picked up a small number of times. J is TRBJ1-2 and V is TRBV18; D is unclear. This CDR3 contains 13 residues. The V end lost 3 bases, the J end lost 5 bases, and 10 bases lay between the germline ends. Germline-derived CDR1 and CDR2 are KGHSH and LQKENI. DNA of the CDR3: TGTGCCAGCTCACCTTCGGGGAGGTATGGCTACACCTTC. It specifies CASSPSGRYGYTF.

This clonotype was recorded a few times. This chain links TRBV9 with TRBJ2-2; 13 bases fit TRBD2. Germline assignment: CDR1 SGDLS and CDR2 YYNGEE. With 3 bases clipped from V and 8 bases from J, the junction kept 10 bases outside the gene matches. The CDR3 covers 17 residues. CDR3 sequence (DNA): TGTGCCAGCAGCGAGTCCTACGGGACTAGCGGGAAGGGGGAGCTGTTTTTT. Translation gives CASSESYGTSGKGELFF.

This clonotype showed up many times. V usage is TRBV9 and J usage is TRBJ2-2; D ambiguous. CDR3 length: 14 residues. Trimming cost V 3 bases and J 7 bases, with 13 bases left between them. The germline gives CDR1 SGDLS, CDR2 YYNGEE. CDR3 protein: CASSAHFVGGELFF. CDR3 bases: TGTGCCAGCAGCGCCCACTTTGTCGGCGGGGAGCTGTTTTTT.

Only a few counts were recorded for this clonotype. The chain links TRBV18 to TRBJ1-1; 8 bases line up with TRBD1. CDR3 size: 15 residues. Germline CDR1 reads KGHSH; CDR2 reads LQKENI. The J segment lost 3 bases and the V segment lost 3 bases, leaving 6 bases of the junction unmatched. CDR3 amino acids: CASSPRYRGDTEAFF. CDR3 nucleotides: TGTGCCAGCTCACCGAGATACAGGGGGGACACTGAAGCTTTCTTT.

The rearrangement links TRBV20-1 to TRBJ2-1, with 8 bases lining up with TRBD1. The length of the CDR3 is 14 residues. Germline V gives CDR1 DFQATT, CDR2 SNEGSKA (reference sequence). The ends lost 6 bases at V and 2 bases at J; junction bases unmatched: 6. The CDR3 DNA is TGCAGTGCGAGACGGACAGGGACCTACAATGAGCAGTTCTTC. Amino acid sequence: CSARRTGTYNEQFF.

DNA for the CDR3: TGCAGTAGACAGAGAATTAACTATGGCTACACCTTC. It codes for CSRQRINYGYTF. The chain couples TRBV20-1 to TRBJ1-2, with D possibly matching TRBD1 (5 bases). Germline CDR1 DFQATT, CDR2 SNEGSKA (reference sequence). The CDR3 runs to 12 residues. The germline V and J ends were trimmed by 8 bases and 1 base, with 11 bases remaining between them.

This clonotype appeared many times. The chain joins TRBV3-1 to TRBJ1-5; unclear D gene. CDR1 and CDR2 from the germline V gene are LGHDT and YNNKEL (reference sequence). The CDR3 length is 13 residues. V shed 0 bases and J shed 6 bases, with 6 bases lying between them. Here the CDR3 DNA reads TGTGCCAGCAGCCAAGATTTGGTTCAGCCCCAGCATTTT. Its protein is CASSQDLVQPQHF. The whole variable domain, remainder taken from reference TRBV3-1 and TRBJ1-5, is DTAVSQTPKYLVTQMGNDKSIKCEQNLGHDTMYWYKQDSKKFLKIMFSYNNKELIINETVPNRFSPKSPDKAHLNLHINSLELGDSAVYFCASSQDLVQPQHFGDGTRLSIL.

This clonotype has at least ten counts. The chain has TRBV24-1 and TRBJ2-5, with D maybe TRBD1 (5 bases). V lost 3 bases and J lost 5, with 9 bases in between. CDR1 and CDR2 from the germline V gene are KGHDR and SFDVKD. This CDR3 is built from 13 residues. In DNA, the CDR3 is TGTGCCACCAGTGATCAGGGTCGCGAGACCCAGTACTTC. This translates into CATSDQGRETQYF.

The sample holds many counts of this clonotype. This chain links TRBV5-6 with TRBJ2-3; D unclear. Looked up from germline, CDR1 is SGHDT and CDR2 is YYEEEE. Between the trimmed V and J ends, which lost 1 base and 5 bases, there was a span of 8 bases. This CDR3 comprises 13 residues. The CDR3 region has the DNA TGTGCCAGCAGCTTGTCGTACGGAGATACGCAGTATTTT. The encoded protein is CASSLSYGDTQYF.

This clonotype was counted a few times. The V gene is TRBV9, the J gene TRBJ2-3; 7 bases line up with TRBD2. This CDR3 region has 15 residues. J lost 2 bases, V lost 4 bases, and 7 bases had no gene match. Per the germline V gene, CDR1 is SGDLS and CDR2 is YYNGEE. CDR3 sequence (DNA): TGTGCCAGCAGCCGGGCTAGCGGCATCACAGATACGCAGTATTTT. Translated: CASSRASGITDTQYF. The variable domain in full, with the rest retrieved from reference TRBV9 and TRBJ2-3, is DSGVTQTPKHLITATGQRVTLRCSPRSGDLSVYWYQQSLDQGLQFLIQYYNGEERAKGNILERFSAQQFPDLHSELNLSSLELGDSALYFCASSRASGITDTQYFGPGTRLTVL.

This clonotype was observed a handful of times. V is TRBV27 and J is TRBJ2-1; D is possibly TRBD2 (5 bases). This CDR3 is built from 14 residues. Trimming took 2 bases from V and 8 from J, leaving 13 bases between them. CDR1 is MNHEY, CDR2 SMNVEV, per germline (reference sequence). CDR3: CASSLRGSWDEQFF. The CDR3 bases are TGTGCCAGCAGTTTACGAGGGAGCTGGGATGAGCAGTTCTTC.

There are a few counts of this clonotype. The chain carries TRBV6-1 and TRBJ2-1; 10 bases align to TRBD2. Losses at the gene ends were 6 bases for V and 6 bases for J; bases not matched to a gene: 8. The CDR3 length is 15 residues. Germline-derived CDR1 and CDR2 are MNHNS and SASEGT. In DNA, the CDR3 is TGTGCCAGCAGAACCGGGACTAGCGTACTCAATGAGCAGTTCTTC. This gives the protein CASRTGTSVLNEQFF.

This clonotype was found a few times. CDR3 sequence: CATQQGSNYGYTF. In DNA form, the CDR3 reads TGTGCCACCCAACAGGGATCGAACTATGGCTACACCTTC. The chain recombines TRBV28 with TRBJ1-2; D may be TRBD1 (6 bases). The V gene lost 10 bases and the J gene lost 2 bases, with 14 bases spanning the gap. CDR1 MDHEN and CDR2 SYDVKM come from the germline V gene. The CDR3 has 13 amino acids.

V gene TRBV27 combines with J gene TRBJ2-3, with 10 bases lining up with TRBD1. Germline V gives CDR1 MNHEY, CDR2 SMNVEV (reference sequence). The CDR3 length is 13 residues. The ends lost 5 bases at V and 7 bases at J; junction bases unmatched: 3. CDR3 protein: CASSAGQGYTQYF. CDR3 DNA sequence: TGTGCCAGCAGTGCGGGACAGGGGTATACGCAGTATTTT.

The sample holds many counts of this clonotype. The CDR3 sequence is CASSQETGDVGNEQFF. The DNA of the CDR3 is TGTGCCAGCAGCCAAGAGACAGGCGACGTAGGCAATGAGCAGTTCTTC. The rearrangement joins TRBV4-2 to TRBJ2-1; D is perhaps TRBD1 (6 bases). This CDR3 comprises 16 residues. V lost 0 bases and J 6 bases, leaving 15 bases between the germline ends. Germline CDR1 is LGHNA and CDR2 is YNFKEQ.

In this sample, this clonotype turned up a few times. This CDR3 is CASSKDRQETQYF. Written as DNA, the CDR3 is TGTGCCAGCTCCAAGGACAGGCAAGAGACCCAGTACTTC. The rearrangement uses TRBV18 and TRBJ2-5; 7 nucleotides line up with TRBD1. CDR1 is KGHSH and CDR2 is LQKENI in the germline V gene. The CDR3 is 13 amino acids. J lost 2 bases, V lost 6 bases, and 3 bases had no gene match.

The chain has TRBV28 and TRBJ1-2; 7 bases match TRBD1. Trimming at V came to 6 bases and at J to 8 bases, leaving 12 bases not matched to a gene. In germline, CDR1 is MDHEN, CDR2 SYDVKM. This CDR3 has 14 amino acids. The CDR3 coding sequence is TGTGCCAGCAGCCGCCCCCGACAGGGCAGGGGCTACACCTTC. It specifies CASSRPRQGRGYTF.